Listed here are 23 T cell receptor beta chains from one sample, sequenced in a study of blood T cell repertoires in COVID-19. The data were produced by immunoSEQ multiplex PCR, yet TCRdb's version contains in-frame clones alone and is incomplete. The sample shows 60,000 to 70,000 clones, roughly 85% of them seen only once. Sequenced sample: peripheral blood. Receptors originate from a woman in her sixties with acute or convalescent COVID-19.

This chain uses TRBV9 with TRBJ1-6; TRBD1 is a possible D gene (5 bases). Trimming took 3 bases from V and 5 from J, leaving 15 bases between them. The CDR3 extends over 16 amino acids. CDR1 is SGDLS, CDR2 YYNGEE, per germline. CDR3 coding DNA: TGTGCCAGCAGCGCCCCCCAAGGGGCTAATAATTCACCCCTCCACTTT. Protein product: CASSAPQGANNSPLHF. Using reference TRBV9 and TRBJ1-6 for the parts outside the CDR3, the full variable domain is DSGVTQTPKHLITATGQRVTLRCSPRSGDLSVYWYQQSLDQGLQFLIQYYNGEERAKGNILERFSAQQFPDLHSELNLSSLELGDSALYFCASSAPQGANNSPLHFGNGTRLTVT.

The CDR3 loop is CASRPAGGTGELFF. The CDR3 nucleotides read TGCGCCAGCAGACCAGCCGGGGGAACCGGGGAGCTGTTTTTT. The chain uses TRBV5-1 and TRBJ2-2, with D perhaps matching TRBD2 (6 bases). V lost 5 bases to trimming and J lost 5 bases, with 13 bases between them. This CDR3 contains 14 residues. Germline CDR1 reads SGHRS; CDR2 reads YFSETQ. Using reference TRBV5-1 and TRBJ2-2 for the parts outside the CDR3, the full variable domain is KAGVTQTPRYLIKTRGQQVTLSCSPISGHRSVSWYQQTPGQGLQFLFEYFSETQRNKGNFPGRFSGRQFSNSRSEMNVSTLELGDSALYLCASRPAGGTGELFFGEGSRLTVL.

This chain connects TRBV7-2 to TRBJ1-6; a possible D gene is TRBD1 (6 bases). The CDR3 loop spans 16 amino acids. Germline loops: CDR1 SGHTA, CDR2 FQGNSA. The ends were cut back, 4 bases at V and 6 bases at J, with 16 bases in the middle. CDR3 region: CASSSLGDRSNSPLHF. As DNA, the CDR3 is TGTGCCAGCAGCTCCCTGGGCGACAGGAGTAATTCACCCCTCCACTTT.

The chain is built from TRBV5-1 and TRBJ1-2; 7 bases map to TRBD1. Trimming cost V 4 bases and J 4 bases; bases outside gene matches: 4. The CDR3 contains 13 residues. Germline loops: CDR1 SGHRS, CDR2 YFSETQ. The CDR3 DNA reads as TGCGCCAGCAGCGCCGACAGGGTCTATGGCTACACCTTC. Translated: CASSADRVYGYTF.

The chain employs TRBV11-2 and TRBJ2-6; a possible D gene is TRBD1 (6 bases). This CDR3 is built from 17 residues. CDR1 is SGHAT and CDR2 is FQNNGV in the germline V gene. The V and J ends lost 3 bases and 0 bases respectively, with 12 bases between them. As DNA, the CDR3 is TGTGCCAGCAGCTTCCAGGGGTTCCGCTCTGGGGCCAACGTCCTGACTTTC. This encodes CASSFQGFRSGANVLTF.

The CDR3 here is CATSDPRTGGDEQFF. In DNA form, the CDR3 reads TGTGCCACCAGTGACCCCCGGACAGGGGGCGATGAGCAGTTCTTC. The chain combines TRBV24-1 with TRBJ2-1; 11 bases line up with TRBD1. The J segment lost 8 bases and the V segment lost 4 bases, leaving 6 bases of the junction unmatched. Germline CDR1 is KGHDR and CDR2 is SFDVKD. There are 15 residues in the CDR3.

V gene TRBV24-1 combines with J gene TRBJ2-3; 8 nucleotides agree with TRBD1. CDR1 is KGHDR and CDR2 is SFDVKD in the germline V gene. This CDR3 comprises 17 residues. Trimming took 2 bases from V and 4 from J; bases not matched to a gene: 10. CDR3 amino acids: CATSDSYGRQGPDTQYF. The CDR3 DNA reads TGTGCCACCAGTGATTCCTATGGGAGACAGGGGCCAGATACGCAGTATTTT.

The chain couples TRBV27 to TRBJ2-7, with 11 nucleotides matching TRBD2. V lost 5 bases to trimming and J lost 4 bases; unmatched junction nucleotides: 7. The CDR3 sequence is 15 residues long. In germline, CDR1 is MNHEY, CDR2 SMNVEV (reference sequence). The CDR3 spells CASSELAGGRYEQYF. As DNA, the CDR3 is TGTGCCAGCAGTGAGCTAGCGGGGGGCCGGTACGAGCAGTACTTC.

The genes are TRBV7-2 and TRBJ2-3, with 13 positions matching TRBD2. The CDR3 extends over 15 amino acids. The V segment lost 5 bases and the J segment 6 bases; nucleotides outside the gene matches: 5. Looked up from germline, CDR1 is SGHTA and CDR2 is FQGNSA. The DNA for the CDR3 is TGTGCCAGCAGCCAACTAGCGGGGGGGCGGGATACGCAGTATTTT. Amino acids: CASSQLAGGRDTQYF.

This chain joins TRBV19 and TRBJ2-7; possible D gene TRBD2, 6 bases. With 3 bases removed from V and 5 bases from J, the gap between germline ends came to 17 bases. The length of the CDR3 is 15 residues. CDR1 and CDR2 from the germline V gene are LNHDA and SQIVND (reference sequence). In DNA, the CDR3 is TGTGCCAGTAGTATCGCCTTCCCGGGAGACGACGAGCAGTACTTC. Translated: CASSIAFPGDDEQYF. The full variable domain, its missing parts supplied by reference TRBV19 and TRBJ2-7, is DGGITQSPKYLFRKEGQNVTLSCEQNLNHDAMYWYRQDPGQGLRLIYYSQIVNDFQKGDIAEGYSVSREKKESFPLTVTSAQKNPTAFYLCASSIAFPGDDEQYFGPGTRLTVT.

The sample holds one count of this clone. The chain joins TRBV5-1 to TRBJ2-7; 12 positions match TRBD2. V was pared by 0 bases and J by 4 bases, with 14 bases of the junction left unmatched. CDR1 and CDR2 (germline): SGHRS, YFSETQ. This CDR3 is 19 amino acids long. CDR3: CASSLASFRLAGAVYEQYF. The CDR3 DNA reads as TGCGCCAGCAGCTTGGCCTCTTTTAGACTAGCGGGAGCTGTATACGAGCAGTACTTC.

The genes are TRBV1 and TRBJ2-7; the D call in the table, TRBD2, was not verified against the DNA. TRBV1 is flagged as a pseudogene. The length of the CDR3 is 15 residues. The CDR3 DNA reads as TGCACCAGCAGCCACATCCCGGGACTAGCAGACGAGCAGTACTTC. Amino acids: CTSSHIPGLADEQYF.

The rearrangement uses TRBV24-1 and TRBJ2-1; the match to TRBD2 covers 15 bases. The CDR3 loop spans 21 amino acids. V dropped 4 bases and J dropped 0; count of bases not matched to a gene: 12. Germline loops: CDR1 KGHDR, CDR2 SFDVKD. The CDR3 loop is CATSDQGLAGGLLRSYNEQFF. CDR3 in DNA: TGTGCCACCAGTGACCAAGGACTAGCGGGGGGGTTACTTCGCTCCTACAATGAGCAGTTCTTC.

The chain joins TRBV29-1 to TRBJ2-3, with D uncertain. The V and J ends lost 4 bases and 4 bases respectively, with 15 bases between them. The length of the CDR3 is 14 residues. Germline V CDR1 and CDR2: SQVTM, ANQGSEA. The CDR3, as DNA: TGCAGCGTTGCCAATAGTGTGTTGGCAGATACGCAGTATTTT. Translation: CSVANSVLADTQYF.

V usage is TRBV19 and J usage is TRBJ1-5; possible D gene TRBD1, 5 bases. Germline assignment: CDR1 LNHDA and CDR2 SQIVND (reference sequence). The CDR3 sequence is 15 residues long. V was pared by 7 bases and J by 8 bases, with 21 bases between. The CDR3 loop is CASMRGGTINEPQHF. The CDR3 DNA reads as TGTGCCAGTATGAGGGGAGGAACGATAAATGAGCCCCAGCATTTT.

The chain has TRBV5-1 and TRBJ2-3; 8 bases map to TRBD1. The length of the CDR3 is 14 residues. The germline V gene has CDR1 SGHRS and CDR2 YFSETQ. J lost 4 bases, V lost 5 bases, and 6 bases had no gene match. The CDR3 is CASSWTGSADTQYF. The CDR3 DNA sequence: TGCGCCAGCAGTTGGACAGGGTCAGCAGATACGCAGTATTTT.

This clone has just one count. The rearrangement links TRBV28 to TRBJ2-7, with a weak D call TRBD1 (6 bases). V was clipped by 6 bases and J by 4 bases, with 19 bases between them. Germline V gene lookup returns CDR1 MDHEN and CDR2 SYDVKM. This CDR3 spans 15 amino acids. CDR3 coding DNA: TGTGCCAGCAGCTCGACAGGCTCGAACAGGTACGAGCAGTACTTC. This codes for CASSSTGSNRYEQYF.

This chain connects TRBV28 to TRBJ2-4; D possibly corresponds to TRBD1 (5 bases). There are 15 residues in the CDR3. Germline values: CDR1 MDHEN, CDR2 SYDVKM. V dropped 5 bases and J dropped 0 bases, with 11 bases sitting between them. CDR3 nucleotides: TGTGCCAGCAGTCCCACACAGGTAGCCAAAAACATTCAGTACTTC. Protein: CASSPTQVAKNIQYF.

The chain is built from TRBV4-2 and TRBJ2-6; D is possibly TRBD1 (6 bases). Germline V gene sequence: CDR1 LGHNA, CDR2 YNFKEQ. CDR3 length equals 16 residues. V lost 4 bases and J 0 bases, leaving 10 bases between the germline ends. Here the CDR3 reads CASSPDSSSGANVLTF. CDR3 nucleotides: TGTGCCAGCAGCCCGGACAGTAGCTCTGGGGCCAACGTCCTGACTTTC.

The CDR3 region has the DNA TGTGCCAGCAGTTTCGGGACAGGGGATCAGCCCCAGCATTTT. Residues: CASSFGTGDQPQHF. This sequence joins TRBV27 and TRBJ1-5, with TRBD1 matching over 10 bases. The V and J ends lost 3 bases and 5 bases, in that order; junction bases with no gene match: 1. Germline assignment: CDR1 MNHEY and CDR2 SMNVEV (reference sequence). The CDR3 has 14 residues.

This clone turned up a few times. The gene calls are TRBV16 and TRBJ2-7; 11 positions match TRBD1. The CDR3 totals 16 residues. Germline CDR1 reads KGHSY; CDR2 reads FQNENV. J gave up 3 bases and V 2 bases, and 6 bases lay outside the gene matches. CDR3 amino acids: CASSQTIGTGGYEQYF. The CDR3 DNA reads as TGTGCCAGCAGCCAAACGATCGGGACAGGGGGCTACGAGCAGTACTTC.

CDR3 sequence: CASSPLAENTGELFF. For the CDR3, the DNA is TGTGCCAGCAGTCCACTAGCGGAGAACACCGGGGAGCTGTTTTTT. The rearrangement joins TRBV6-5 to TRBJ2-2; 8 bases are a match to TRBD2. Looked up from germline, CDR1 is MNHEY and CDR2 is SVGAGI. Germline trimming cut 5 bases from V and 1 base from J; bases unmatched to any gene: 3. This CDR3 spans 15 amino acids.

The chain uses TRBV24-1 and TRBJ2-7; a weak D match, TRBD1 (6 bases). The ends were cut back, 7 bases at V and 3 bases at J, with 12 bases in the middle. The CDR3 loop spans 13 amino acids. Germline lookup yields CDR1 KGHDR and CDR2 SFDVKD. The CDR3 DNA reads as TGTGCCACCAGGGGGACACGGATCTACGAGCAGTACTTC. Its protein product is CATRGTRIYEQYF.